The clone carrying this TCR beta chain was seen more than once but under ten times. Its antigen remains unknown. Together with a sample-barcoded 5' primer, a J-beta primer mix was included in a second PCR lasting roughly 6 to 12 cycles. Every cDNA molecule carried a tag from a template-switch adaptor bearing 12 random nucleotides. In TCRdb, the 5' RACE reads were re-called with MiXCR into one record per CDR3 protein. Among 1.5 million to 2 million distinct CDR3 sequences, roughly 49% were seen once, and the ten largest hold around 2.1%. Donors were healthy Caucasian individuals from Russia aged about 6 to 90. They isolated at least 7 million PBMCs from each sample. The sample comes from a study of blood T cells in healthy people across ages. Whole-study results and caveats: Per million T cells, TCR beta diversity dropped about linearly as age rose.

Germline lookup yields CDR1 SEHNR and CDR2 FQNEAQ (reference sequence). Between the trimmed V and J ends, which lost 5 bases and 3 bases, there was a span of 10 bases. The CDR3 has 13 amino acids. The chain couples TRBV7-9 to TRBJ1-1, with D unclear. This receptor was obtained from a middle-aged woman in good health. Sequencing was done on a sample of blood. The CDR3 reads CASSAPGHTEAFF. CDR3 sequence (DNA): TGTGCCAGCAGCGCCCCAGGACACACTGAAGCTTTCTTT.